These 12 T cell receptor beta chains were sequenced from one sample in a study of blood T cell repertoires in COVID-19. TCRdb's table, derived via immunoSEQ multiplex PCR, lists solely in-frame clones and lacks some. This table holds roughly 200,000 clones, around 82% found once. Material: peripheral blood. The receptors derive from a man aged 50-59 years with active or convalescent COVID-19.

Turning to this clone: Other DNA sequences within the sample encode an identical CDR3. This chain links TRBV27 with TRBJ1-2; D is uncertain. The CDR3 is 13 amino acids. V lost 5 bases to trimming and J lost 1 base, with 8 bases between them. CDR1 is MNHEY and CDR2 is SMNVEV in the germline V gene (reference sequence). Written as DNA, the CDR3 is TGTGCCAGCAGTCTCGAGGGTAACTATGGCTACACCTTC. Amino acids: CASSLEGNYGYTF.

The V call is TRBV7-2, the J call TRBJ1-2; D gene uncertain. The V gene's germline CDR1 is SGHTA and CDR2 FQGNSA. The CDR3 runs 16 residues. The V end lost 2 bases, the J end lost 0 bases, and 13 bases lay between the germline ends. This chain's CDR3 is CASSLTRHHPNYGYTF. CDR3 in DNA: TGTGCCAGCAGCTTAACCCGACACCACCCTAACTATGGCTACACCTTC.

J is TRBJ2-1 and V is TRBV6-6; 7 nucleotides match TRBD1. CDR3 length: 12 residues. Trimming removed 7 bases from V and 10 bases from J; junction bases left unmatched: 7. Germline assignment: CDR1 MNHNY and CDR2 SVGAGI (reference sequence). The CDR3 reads CASNFPGQEQFF. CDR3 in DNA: TGTGCCAGCAACTTCCCGGGACAGGAGCAGTTCTTC.

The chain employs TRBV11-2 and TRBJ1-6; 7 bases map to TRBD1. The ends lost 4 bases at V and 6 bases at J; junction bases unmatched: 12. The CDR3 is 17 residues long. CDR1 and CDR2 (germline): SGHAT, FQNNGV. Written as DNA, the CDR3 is TGTGCCAGCAGCTCCAAGGCTAACAGGGGTTCTAATTCACCCCTCCACTTT. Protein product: CASSSKANRGSNSPLHF.

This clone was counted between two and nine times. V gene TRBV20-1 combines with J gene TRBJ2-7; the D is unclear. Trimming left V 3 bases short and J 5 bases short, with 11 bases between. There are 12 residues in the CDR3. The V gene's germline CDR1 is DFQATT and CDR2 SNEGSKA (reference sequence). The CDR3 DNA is TGCAGTGCTAGTAGTAATCTAAACGAGCAGTACTTC. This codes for CSASSNLNEQYF.

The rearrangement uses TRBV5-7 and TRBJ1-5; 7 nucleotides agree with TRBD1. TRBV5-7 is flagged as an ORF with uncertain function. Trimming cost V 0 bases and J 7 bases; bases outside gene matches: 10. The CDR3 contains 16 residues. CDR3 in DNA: TGTGCCAGCAGCTTGGTTGGAGGGGGCATGGAACAGCCCCAGCATTTT. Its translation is CASSLVGGGMEQPQHF.

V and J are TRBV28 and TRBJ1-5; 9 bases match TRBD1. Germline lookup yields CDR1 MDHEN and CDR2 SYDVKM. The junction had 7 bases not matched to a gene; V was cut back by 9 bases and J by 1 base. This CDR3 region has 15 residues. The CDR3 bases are TGTGCCAGTCGCACAGGGGGCTCGAGCAATCAGCCCCAGCATTTT. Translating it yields CASRTGGSSNQPQHF.

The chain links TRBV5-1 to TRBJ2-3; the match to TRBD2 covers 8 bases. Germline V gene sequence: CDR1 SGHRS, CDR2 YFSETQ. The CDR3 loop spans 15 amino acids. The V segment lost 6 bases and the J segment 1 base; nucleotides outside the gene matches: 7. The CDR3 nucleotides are TGCGCCAGCACTCCCGGGGGGGCCGGCACAGATACGCAGTATTTT. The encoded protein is CASTPGGAGTDTQYF. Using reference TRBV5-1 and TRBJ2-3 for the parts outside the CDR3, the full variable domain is KAGVTQTPRYLIKTRGQQVTLSCSPISGHRSVSWYQQTPGQGLQFLFEYFSETQRNKGNFPGRFSGRQFSNSRSEMNVSTLELGDSALYLCASTPGGAGTDTQYFGPGTRLTVL.

Here the CDR3 reads CASTHRRSSGNTIYF. CDR3 nucleotides: TGTGCCAGTACCCATCGGAGGAGCTCTGGAAACACCATATATTTT. The genes are TRBV19 and TRBJ1-3; no firm D call. CDR3 length: 15 amino acids. V was clipped by 7 bases and J by 0 bases, with 13 bases between them. CDR1 is LNHDA, CDR2 SQIVND, per germline (reference sequence). The full variable domain, its missing parts supplied by reference TRBV19 and TRBJ1-3, is DGGITQSPKYLFRKEGQNVTLSCEQNLNHDAMYWYRQDPGQGLRLIYYSQIVNDFQKGDIAEGYSVSREKKESFPLTVTSAQKNPTAFYLCASTHRRSSGNTIYFGEGSWLTVV.

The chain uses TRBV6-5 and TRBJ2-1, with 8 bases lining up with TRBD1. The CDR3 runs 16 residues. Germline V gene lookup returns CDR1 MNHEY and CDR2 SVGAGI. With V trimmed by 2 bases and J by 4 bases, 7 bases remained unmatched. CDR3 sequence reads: CASSYPGQGGYNEQFF. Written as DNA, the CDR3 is TGTGCCAGCAGTTACCCCGGACAGGGTGGATACAATGAGCAGTTCTTC.

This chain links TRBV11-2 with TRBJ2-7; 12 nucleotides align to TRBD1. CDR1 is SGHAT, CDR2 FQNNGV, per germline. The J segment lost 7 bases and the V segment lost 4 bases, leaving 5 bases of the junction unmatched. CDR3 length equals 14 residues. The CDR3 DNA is TGTGCCAGCAGCTGGGACAGGGGGCAGAGGGAGCAGTACTTC. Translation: CASSWDRGQREQYF.

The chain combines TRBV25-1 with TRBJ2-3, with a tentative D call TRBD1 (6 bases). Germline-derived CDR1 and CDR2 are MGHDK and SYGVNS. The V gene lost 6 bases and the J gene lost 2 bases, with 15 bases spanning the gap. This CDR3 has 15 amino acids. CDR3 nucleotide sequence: TGTGCCAGCAGCAATTACAGGGATCCCACAGATACGCAGTATTTT. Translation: CASSNYRDPTDTQYF.